This is a list of T cell receptor beta chains from one sample in a study of T cells after yellow fever vaccination. TCRdb reprocessed the 5' RACE reads via MiXCR and lists one record per CDR3 protein. The sample contains under 700,000 distinct CDR3 sequences, around a sixth of which appear only once. The material was PBMCs, obtained more than 4 days after the first yellow fever vaccination. Every receptor here comes from a man aged 18-30 years who received the YFV17D yellow fever vaccine. The CDR3 runs from the conserved cysteine through the conserved F or W. The order of the fields is D gene, V gene, clone size, J gene, CDR3 protein, CDR3 DNA. D genes are given only for firm matches. Clone size is stated in some rows and not others, as once, few, many or a class when expanded.

TRBD1	TRBV12-3/TRBV12-4	.	TRBJ1-5	CASSPTGDAQPQHF	TGTGCCAGCAGCCCGACAGGGGATGCTCAGCCCCAGCATTTT
.	TRBV29-1	.	TRBJ1-1	CSVVGVTGIPNTEAFF	TGCAGCGTTGTAGGTGTGACAGGCATACCGAACACTGAAGCTTTCTTT
.	TRBV29-1	.	TRBJ2-5	CSVMTVYGETQYF	TGCAGCGTTATGACAGTCTATGGGGAGACCCAGTACTTC
.	TRBV6-5	.	TRBJ1-1	CASSYSIGAAEAFF	TGTGCCAGCAGTTACTCCATTGGGGCGGCTGAAGCTTTCTTT
.	TRBV13	few	TRBJ2-5	CASSENRTVQETQYF	TGTGCCAGCAGCGAAAACAGGACAGTACAAGAGACCCAGTACTTC
.	TRBV6-2/TRBV6-3	few	TRBJ2-5	CASSYDQLGTQYF	TGTGCCAGCAGTTATGACCAACTTGGGACCCAGTACTTC
TRBD1	TRBV6-1	few	TRBJ2-3	CASSDRDRDTDTQYF	TGTGCCAGCAGTGACCGGGACAGGGATACAGATACGCAGTATTTT
.	TRBV9	few	TRBJ2-5	CASSVDGRQIQETQYF	TGTGCCAGCAGCGTAGATGGTCGACAGATACAAGAGACCCAGTACTTC
.	TRBV11-2	.	TRBJ2-7	CASSLEQGESYEQYF	TGTGCCAGCAGCTTGGAGCAGGGAGAATCCTACGAGCAGTACTTC
.	TRBV20-1	few	TRBJ2-1	CSASLMPRVNEQFF	TGCAGTGCTAGCCTCATGCCCCGGGTCAATGAGCAGTTCTTC
.	TRBV28	.	TRBJ1-1	CASSDSHRGVRAEAFF	TGTGCCAGCAGCGATAGTCATCGGGGGGTCCGCGCTGAAGCTTTCTTT
.	TRBV6-2/TRBV6-3	few	TRBJ1-2	CASSQGFTGYGYTF	TGTGCCAGCAGTCAGGGATTCACCGGCTATGGCTACACCTTC
.	TRBV10-1	.	TRBJ2-7	CASSDTRIEQYF	TGCGCCAGCAGTGATACCAGGATCGAGCAGTACTTC
.	TRBV6-1	.	TRBJ1-2	CASSEQWTAYGYTF	TGTGCCAGCAGTGAACAGTGGACAGCCTATGGCTACACCTTC
.	TRBV28	.	TRBJ1-5	CASSLLRAGALQPQHF	TGTGCCAGCAGTTTACTCCGGGCCGGGGCTTTACAGCCCCAGCATTTT
.	TRBV18	few	TRBJ1-5	CASSPDGNQPQHF	TGTGCCAGCTCACCAGACGGGAATCAGCCCCAGCATTTT
.	TRBV12-3/TRBV12-4	many	TRBJ2-3	CASSDRGTTDTQYF	TGTGCCAGCAGTGATCGGGGGACCACAGATACGCAGTATTTT
.	TRBV5-1	few	TRBJ2-1	CASSLGQVKSYYNEQFF	TGCGCCAGCAGCCTGGGACAAGTAAAAAGTTACTACAATGAGCAGTTCTTC
TRBD1	TRBV13	.	TRBJ1-2	CASSVRQGPNYGYTF	TGTGCCAGCAGCGTACGACAGGGACCTAACTATGGCTACACCTTC
TRBD2	TRBV4-1	many	TRBJ2-2	CASSHNYASGNTGELFF	TGCGCCAGCAGCCATAACTACGCTAGCGGGAACACCGGGGAGCTGTTTTTT
.	TRBV9	few	TRBJ1-2	CASSVEIGAAGYTF	TGTGCCAGCAGCGTAGAAATAGGGGCGGCCGGCTACACCTTC
.	TRBV29-1	.	TRBJ1-2	CSVEDRSGAGYGYTF	TGCAGCGTTGAAGATCGCTCGGGGGCCGGCTATGGCTACACCTTC
TRBD1	TRBV4-2	.	TRBJ1-2	CASSQTDRVDYGYTF	TGTGCCAGCAGCCAAACCGACAGGGTGGACTATGGCTACACCTTC
TRBD1	TRBV29-1	.	TRBJ2-2	CSVAGTGSTGELFF	TGCAGCGTGGCCGGGACAGGGAGCACCGGGGAGCTGTTTTTT
TRBD2	TRBV15	many	TRBJ2-5	CASSRGGNQETQYF	TGTGCCTCCAGCCGGGGGGGAAACCAAGAGACCCAGTACTTC
TRBD1	TRBV4-3	many	TRBJ1-6	CASSQGGQYRGTSPLHF	TGCGCCAGCAGCCAGGGGGGTCAATACAGGGGTACTTCACCCCTCCACTTT
.	TRBV7-9	few	TRBJ2-4	CASSLLLGIAKNIQYF	TGTGCCAGCAGCTTACTTCTAGGGATAGCCAAAAACATTCAGTACTTC
TRBD2	TRBV18	.	TRBJ2-7	CAGTAGGDSEQYF	TGTGCCGGGACAGCGGGGGGGGACTCCGAGCAGTACTTC
TRBD2	TRBV14	.	TRBJ2-1	CASSLSPGLAVPLNVEQFF	TGTGCCAGCAGCTTATCCCCGGGACTAGCGGTCCCCCTCAATGTGGAGCAGTTCTTC
.	TRBV29-1	.	TRBJ1-2	CSVEGGLLQGNYGYTF	TGCAGCGTTGAAGGGGGCCTACTACAGGGAAACTATGGCTACACCTTC
.	TRBV12-3/TRBV12-4	.	TRBJ1-1	CASTPSGGGTEAFF	TGTGCCAGCACCCCGTCGGGGGGGGGCACTGAAGCTTTCTTT
.	TRBV25-1	.	TRBJ1-6	CASRQGSNSPLHF	TGTGCCAGCAGACAGGGTTCGAATTCACCCCTCCACTTT
.	TRBV9	many	TRBJ1-1	CASSVDSIWNTEAFF	TGTGCCAGCAGCGTTGATTCCATTTGGAACACTGAAGCTTTCTTT
.	TRBV27	.	TRBJ2-2	CASSPKGGGTGELFF	TGTGCCAGCAGTCCGAAGGGGGGGGGCACCGGGGAGCTGTTTTTT
TRBD2	TRBV4-3	.	TRBJ2-2	CASSQDQAGAANTGELFF	TGCGCCAGCAGCCAAGATCAAGCGGGGGCGGCGAACACCGGGGAGCTGTTTTTT
TRBD2	TRBV7-2	.	TRBJ2-3	CASSLNLAAVDTQYF	TGTGCCAGCAGCTTGAATCTAGCGGCCGTGGATACGCAGTATTTT
TRBD1	TRBV15	.	TRBJ2-7	CATSRPDRARGEQYF	TGTGCCACCAGCAGACCGGACAGGGCTCGGGGGGAGCAGTACTTC
.	TRBV15	.	TRBJ1-1	CATSTGLDTEAFF	TGTGCCACCAGTACAGGGCTTGACACTGAAGCTTTCTTT
TRBD1	TRBV2	.	TRBJ1-1	CASKGPGTGGAFF	TGTGCCAGCAAGGGCCCCGGGACAGGCGGAGCTTTCTTT
.	TRBV5-1	few	TRBJ1-3	CASSPAANPSGNTIYF	TGCGCCAGCAGCCCGGCGGCCAACCCTTCTGGAAACACCATATATTTT
TRBD2	TRBV5-1	few	TRBJ2-4	CASSVSGGAVIQYF	TGCGCCAGCAGCGTAAGCGGGGGGGCCGTCATTCAGTACTTC
.	TRBV12-3/TRBV12-4	few	TRBJ1-1	CASSLKLGTEAFF	TGTGCCAGCAGCCTCAAGTTGGGCACTGAAGCTTTCTTT
TRBD2	TRBV6-4	many	TRBJ2-1	CASSDSPSGGADEQFF	TGTGCCAGCAGTGACTCTCCTAGCGGGGGGGCCGATGAGCAGTTCTTC
.	TRBV5-1	.	TRBJ2-7	CASSFGTEYEQYF	TGCGCCAGCAGCTTTGGGACGGAATACGAGCAGTACTTC
.	TRBV7-3	many	TRBJ1-1	CASSTQGRGDTEAFF	TGTGCCAGCAGCACGCAGGGCCGGGGGGACACTGAAGCTTTCTTT
TRBD2	TRBV11-1	few	TRBJ2-1	CASSLAPGLAGIHNEQFF	TGTGCCAGCAGCTTAGCCCCAGGACTAGCGGGTATACACAATGAGCAGTTCTTC
TRBD2	TRBV9	.	TRBJ2-7	CASSPRSGGSYEQYF	TGTGCCAGCAGCCCCCGTTCGGGGGGATCCTACGAGCAGTACTTC
.	TRBV30	.	TRBJ1-1	CAAGRNTEAFF	TGTGCCGCGGGTCGGAACACTGAAGCTTTCTTT
TRBD2	TRBV19	many	TRBJ2-1	CASSRVPSGVLSSYNEQFF	TGTGCCAGTAGTAGGGTCCCTAGCGGGGTGCTTAGCTCCTACAATGAGCAGTTCTTC
TRBD1	TRBV2	.	TRBJ1-6	CASRSGQGNSPLHF	TGTGCCAGCAGAAGCGGACAGGGAAATTCACCCCTCCACTTT
.	TRBV2	.	TRBJ1-2	CARSGGYTF	TGTGCCAGGTCGGGTGGCTACACCTTC
TRBD2	TRBV7-3	.	TRBJ2-7	CASSLAGGPSYEQYF	TGTGCCAGCAGCTTGGCGGGGGGTCCCTCCTACGAGCAGTACTTC
.	TRBV12-3/TRBV12-4	.	TRBJ1-5	CASSSLGDSNQPQHF	TGTGCCAGCAGTTCCCTTGGAGACAGCAATCAGCCCCAGCATTTT
TRBD2	TRBV27	.	TRBJ2-7	CASSYTGGFSYEQYF	TGTGCCAGCAGTTATACGGGGGGTTTCTCCTACGAGCAGTACTTC
.	TRBV7-2	.	TRBJ2-3	CASSLLAGALTDTQYF	TGTGCCAGCAGCTTACTGGCAGGGGCCCTTACAGATACGCAGTATTTT
.	TRBV4-2	few	TRBJ2-7	CASSQGGVSSYEQYF	TGTGCCAGCAGCCAGGGCGGGGTAAGCTCCTACGAGCAGTACTTC